Below are 19 T cell receptor beta chains sequenced from a single sample in a study of Graves' ophthalmopathy and Graves' hyperthyroidism. Amplifying from RNA transcripts, the study obtained TCR beta CDR3 regions. In the first round, RT-PCR was carried out with HTBI primers, and a multiplex PCR formed the second round. TCRdb processed the multiplex PCR reads anew with MiXCR; each CDR3 protein has one entry. The data show over a million distinct CDR3 sequences, with around a third seen just once and 11% held by the top ten. The sample taken for sequencing was peripheral blood or thyroid tissue (not recorded which). Receptors originate from an adult man with Graves' hyperthyroidism.

This rearrangement joins TRBV5-8 to TRBJ1-2, with D tentatively TRBD1 (5 bases). The CDR3 is made up of 12 amino acids. Germline V gene data show CDR1 as SGHTS and CDR2 as YDEGEE. The V and J ends lost 5 bases and 4 bases respectively, with 9 bases between them. The CDR3 region has the DNA TGTGCCAGCAGGATTGGGGGCTATGGCTACACCTTC. Its translation: CASRIGGYGYTF.

V is TRBV19 and J is TRBJ1-1; D is undetermined. The CDR3 covers 14 residues. Germline V gene lookup returns CDR1 LNHDA and CDR2 SQIVND (reference sequence). V was trimmed by 5 bases and J by 1 base, leaving 11 bases between them. The CDR3 nucleotides read TGTGCCAGTAGTCCTCAGGCCCCGAACACTGAAGCTTTCTTT. As protein: CASSPQAPNTEAFF.

This clonotype was detected ten times or more. J is TRBJ2-5 and V is TRBV5-1; 11 bases match TRBD2. The J segment lost 3 bases and the V segment lost 0 bases, leaving 7 bases of the junction unmatched. Germline V gives CDR1 SGHRS, CDR2 YFSETQ. This CDR3 is 17 amino acids long. This CDR3 is CASSLGLSTSGEETQYF. In DNA form, the CDR3 reads TGCGCCAGCAGCTTGGGCCTGTCGACTAGCGGGGAAGAGACCCAGTACTTC. Variable domain in full (rest from reference TRBV5-1 and TRBJ2-5): KAGVTQTPRYLIKTRGQQVTLSCSPISGHRSVSWYQQTPGQGLQFLFEYFSETQRNKGNFPGRFSGRQFSNSRSEMNVSTLELGDSALYLCASSLGLSTSGEETQYFGPGTRLLVL.

There are many counts of this clonotype. The chain has TRBV29-1 and TRBJ2-2; D might be TRBD1 (6 bases). Trimming left V 2 bases short and J 4 bases short, with 14 bases between. The CDR3 extends over 15 amino acids. Per the germline V gene, CDR1 is SQVTM and CDR2 is ANQGSEA. The DNA for the CDR3 is TGCAGCGTTGAACTGGACAGTGGGTTCACCGGGGAGCTGTTTTTT. Protein sequence: CSVELDSGFTGELFF.

Details on this clonotype: This may arise from a read error, as a much more abundant clone is one base away. This chain joins TRBV2 and TRBJ1-6; D is unclear. The germline V gene has CDR1 SNHLY and CDR2 FYNNEI. The ends were cut back, 6 bases at V and 4 bases at J, with 10 bases in the middle. The CDR3 extends over 14 amino acids. The CDR3 reads CASSSLGYNSPLHF. The CDR3 DNA follows: TGTGCCAGCAGCTCCCTCGGGTATAATTCACCCCTCCACTTT.

In its sample, this clonotype was seen once. V and J are TRBV20-1 and TRBJ1-2, with D perhaps matching TRBD1 (6 bases). In germline, CDR1 is DFQATT, CDR2 SNEGSKA (reference sequence). Trimming left V 3 bases short and J 8 bases short, with 13 bases between. This CDR3 comprises 12 residues. The CDR3 sequence is CSASSYRDGYTF. The CDR3 region has the DNA TGCAGTGCTAGCTCATACAGGGACGGCTACACCTTC.

The chain carries TRBV7-2 and TRBJ1-6; D may be TRBD1 (5 bases). CDR1 and CDR2 (germline): SGHTA, FQGNSA. CDR3 length equals 18 residues. V lost 2 bases and J lost 0, with 14 bases in between. The CDR3 reads CASSLFFGGSSYNSPLHF. The CDR3 DNA reads as TGTGCCAGCAGCTTATTTTTCGGGGGAAGCTCCTATAATTCACCCCTCCACTTT.

This clonotype appeared a few times. V gene TRBV7-2 combines with J gene TRBJ1-3; maybe TRBD1 (5 bases). Trimming removed 4 bases from V and 4 bases from J, with 8 bases in between. CDR1 and CDR2 (germline): SGHTA, FQGNSA. The CDR3 is 13 residues long. CDR3 in amino acids: CASSSYRGNTIYF. CDR3 sequence (DNA): TGTGCCAGCAGCTCTTACAGGGGAAACACCATATATTTT.

This rearrangement joins TRBV7-2 to TRBJ1-1; the D gene is possibly TRBD1 (5 bases). The V and J ends lost 6 bases and 5 bases respectively, with 25 bases between them. Germline CDR1 and CDR2: SGHTA and FQGNSA. This CDR3 is 17 amino acids long. The CDR3 DNA follows: TGTGCCAGCAGGCTACACATAGGGGCCGAGGTACAGACTGAAGCTTTCTTT. Translated, it gives CASRLHIGAEVQTEAFF.

V gene TRBV20-1 combines with J gene TRBJ2-7; D is uncertain. The CDR3 has 13 residues. V dropped 3 bases and J dropped 4 bases, with 13 bases sitting between them. Looked up from germline, CDR1 is DFQATT and CDR2 is SNEGSKA (reference sequence). The DNA for the CDR3 is TGCAGTGCTAGCGTCGCATTCCCATACGAGCAGTACTTC. It codes for CSASVAFPYEQYF.

The V and J genes are TRBV19 and TRBJ1-2; TRBD1 matches at 10 bases. Germline values: CDR1 LNHDA, CDR2 SQIVND (reference sequence). After removal of 7 bases from V and 6 bases from J, the junction contained 8 bases not matched to a gene. This CDR3 comprises 14 residues. The CDR3 nucleotides read TGTGCCAGTACCCGGGACAGGGGTGCTCATGGCTACACCTTC. Amino acid sequence: CASTRDRGAHGYTF.

This clonotype has a handful of counts. This rearrangement joins TRBV28 to TRBJ1-5, with D unresolved. The CDR3 contains 17 residues. Germline lookup yields CDR1 MDHEN and CDR2 SYDVKM. V gave up 2 bases and J gave up 9 bases, with 23 bases separating them. CDR3 loop: CASSLTSGQASGWPQHF. In nucleotides, the CDR3 is TGTGCCAGCAGTTTAACGTCCGGTCAGGCCTCGGGGTGGCCCCAGCATTTT.

The genes are TRBV28 and TRBJ1-5; the match to TRBD1 covers 7 bases. The germline V gene has CDR1 MDHEN and CDR2 SYDVKM. This CDR3 region has 14 residues. Trimming at V came to 6 bases and at J to 6 bases, leaving 8 bases not matched to a gene. The CDR3 nucleotides read TGTGCCAGCAGGCAACAGGGGACGATTCAGCCCCAGCATTTT. This gives the protein CASRQQGTIQPQHF.

The chain is built from TRBV20-1 and TRBJ2-7; TRBD2 aligns across 11 bases. The CDR3 extends over 16 amino acids. Germline trimming cut 5 bases from V and 2 bases from J; bases unmatched to any gene: 11. CDR1 and CDR2 from the germline V gene are DFQATT and SNEGSKA (reference sequence). CDR3 amino acids: CSADRTSGRTPYEQYF. CDR3 nucleotides: TGCAGTGCTGACCGTACTAGCGGGAGAACTCCCTACGAGCAGTACTTC.

This clonotype was picked up many times. V is TRBV24-1 and J is TRBJ2-5; TRBD1 matches 10 bases. V lost 2 bases to trimming and J lost 6 bases; unmatched junction nucleotides: 5. This CDR3 has 15 amino acids. The germline V gene encodes CDR1 KGHDR and CDR2 SFDVKD. The CDR3 protein is CATSDSTGGYKTQYF. In DNA form, the CDR3 reads TGTGCCACCAGTGATTCGACAGGGGGCTATAAGACCCAGTACTTC.

This clonotype was counted only a few times. The rearrangement links TRBV12-3 or TRBV12-4 to TRBJ1-2; 11 positions match TRBD1. The CDR3 length is 15 residues. J lost 5 bases, V lost 7 bases, and 9 bases had no gene match. The DNA of the CDR3 is TGTGCCAGCACTTCTTCCGGGACAGGGGGATATGGCTACACCTTC. It yields the protein CASTSSGTGGYGYTF.

This clonotype was observed a handful of times. This chain connects TRBV12-3 or TRBV12-4 to TRBJ2-5, with D maybe TRBD2 (5 bases). V was trimmed by 6 bases and J by 4 bases, leaving 12 bases between them. This CDR3 is 13 amino acids long. CDR3 in amino acids: CASRALVPETQYF. DNA for the CDR3: TGTGCCAGCAGGGCACTAGTTCCAGAGACCCAGTACTTC.

The gene calls are TRBV7-8 and TRBJ1-1; 12 bases map to TRBD1. Germline V CDR1 and CDR2: SGHVS, FQNEAQ. V was clipped by 6 bases and J by 1 base; unmatched bases: 9. The length of the CDR3 is 17 residues. The CDR3 DNA reads as TGTGCCAGCAGGTCTGGGACAGGGGGCCCCAAGAACACTGAAGCTTTCTTT. This encodes CASRSGTGGPKNTEAFF.

This clonotype was detected many times. The J gene is TRBJ2-7, the V gene TRBV10-2; D unclear. Trimming took 3 bases from V and 3 from J, leaving 6 bases between them. Germline CDR1 and CDR2: WSHSY and SAAADI. The CDR3 sequence is 12 residues long. CDR3 sequence (DNA): TGCGCCAGCAGTGAACCAGTCTACGAGCAGTACTTC. Its translation is CASSEPVYEQYF.